The text below deals with one T cell receptor beta chain. In the original processing: Amplification of reference gene primers was used by the study to estimate nucleated cell counts. Repertoires were generated with immunoSEQ multiplex PCR, while TCRdb's copy carries only in-frame clones and drops some. The V and J calls and clone size were taken over from that table, and D and trimming were inferred from the DNA. The sample lists 30,000 to 40,000 clones, 90% to 95% occurring once. This specimen belongs to a study of blood T cell repertoires in COVID-19. At the level of the study: The United States, Italy and Spain provided the acute and convalescent COVID-19 samples. Sources were T cells, B-cell-depleted T cells, or PBMCs; the material itself was cDNA or gDNA.

The CDR3 runs 16 residues. V gave up 5 bases and J gave up 3 bases; unmatched junction bases: 7. Germline CDR1 reads SGHAT; CDR2 reads FQNNGV. The genes are TRBV11-2 and TRBJ2-3; 11 bases line up with TRBD2. This clonotype was obtained from a human donor in a cohort sampled during active COVID-19. The material sequenced was peripheral blood. CDR3 protein: CASSTLAGGPTDTQYF. Written as DNA, the CDR3 is TGTGCCAGCAGCACTTTAGCGGGAGGGCCGACAGATACGCAGTATTTT.